These 9 T cell receptor beta chains were all obtained from the same sample, sequenced in a study of shared clonotypes between healthy human individuals. Method: immunoSEQ multiplex PCR; TCRdb's copy keeps in-frame clones and lacks some. The data show 2.3 million or so clones, 85% to 95% seen once. Sequencing input: naive CD4+ T cells from PBMCs. Subset noted: CD45RA+ positively selected. These receptors were obtained from a man aged 18 to 30 in good health. Some clones in this sample may be carry-over from other donors' samples.

The V gene is TRBV27, the J gene TRBJ2-1, with 8 nucleotides matching TRBD1. Unmatched junction bases numbered 15, after V lost 8 bases and J lost 9 bases. Germline V lookup: CDR1 MNHEY, CDR2 SMNVEV (reference sequence). The CDR3 is 15 residues long. CDR3 protein: CASDTPGQVSGEQFF. The CDR3 nucleotides read TGTGCCAGCGATACCCCGGGACAGGTGTCCGGTGAGCAGTTCTTC.

This chain connects TRBV5-1 to TRBJ2-7; 12 nucleotides align to TRBD2. The CDR3 spans 16 residues. The germline CDR1 and CDR2 sequences are SGHRS and YFSETQ. Germline trimming cut 4 bases from V and 1 base from J; bases unmatched to any gene: 6. CDR3 DNA: TGCGCCAGCAGCACGACTAGCGGGAGTTCTTCCTACGAGCAGTACTTC. This encodes CASSTTSGSSSYEQYF. Together with reference TRBV5-1 and TRBJ2-7, the CDR3 gives the full variable domain: KAGVTQTPRYLIKTRGQQVTLSCSPISGHRSVSWYQQTPGQGLQFLFEYFSETQRNKGNFPGRFSGRQFSNSRSEMNVSTLELGDSALYLCASSTTSGSSSYEQYFGPGTRLTVT.

This clone was observed a handful of times. The sample holds other DNA sequences that translate to the same CDR3. The V gene is TRBV9, the J gene TRBJ2-2, with TRBD2 identical over 13 bases. Looked up from germline, CDR1 is SGDLS and CDR2 is YYNGEE. The CDR3 loop spans 16 amino acids. J gave up 4 bases and V 0 bases, and 0 bases lay outside the gene matches. CDR3 nucleotides: TGTGCCAGCAGCGTAGGACTAGCGGGAGGCACCGGGGAGCTGTTTTTT. It specifies CASSVGLAGGTGELFF.

This clone showed up just once. The CDR3 reads CASSFQGTQKTQYF. DNA of the CDR3: TGCGCCAGCAGCTTTCAGGGTACCCAGAAGACCCAGTACTTC. The chain combines TRBV5-1 with TRBJ2-5, with D tentatively TRBD1 (5 bases). Trimming cost V 2 bases and J 6 bases, with 14 bases left between them. The CDR3 length is 14 residues. The V gene's germline CDR1 is SGHRS and CDR2 YFSETQ. The full variable domain, its missing parts supplied by reference TRBV5-1 and TRBJ2-5, is KAGVTQTPRYLIKTRGQQVTLSCSPISGHRSVSWYQQTPGQGLQFLFEYFSETQRNKGNFPGRFSGRQFSNSRSEMNVSTLELGDSALYLCASSFQGTQKTQYFGPGTRLLVL.

The V call is TRBV19, the J call TRBJ2-2; D is perhaps TRBD2 (5 bases). Trimming shortened V by 9 bases and J by 5 bases, and 16 bases separated the two germline ends. Germline CDR1 LNHDA, CDR2 SQIVND (reference sequence). The CDR3 loop spans 14 amino acids. The DNA of the CDR3 is TGTGCCAGCAAAGACGGACTGGGTACCGGGGAGCTGTTTTTT. Residues: CASKDGLGTGELFF.

The J gene is TRBJ1-1, the V gene TRBV7-2, with D uncertain. Trimming took 5 bases from V and 11 from J, leaving 21 bases between them. This CDR3 region has 14 residues. Germline V gene sequence: CDR1 SGHTA, CDR2 FQGNSA. DNA for the CDR3: TGTGCCAGCAGCAGCCGGGCATCAAACCTCTGGGCTTTCTTT. Amino acid sequence: CASSSRASNLWAFF.

The V and J genes are TRBV10-2 and TRBJ2-1; 7 bases are shared with TRBD1. With 6 bases clipped from V and 5 bases from J, the junction kept 7 bases outside the gene matches. The V gene's germline CDR1 is WSHSY and CDR2 SAAADI. This CDR3 has 14 amino acids. The CDR3 DNA sequence: TGCGCCAGCAGCGATGACAGGGCTGACAATGAGCAGTTCTTC. As protein: CASSDDRADNEQFF.

The chain links TRBV9 to TRBJ2-7, with TRBD1 as a possible D gene (6 bases). This CDR3 comprises 15 residues. V lost 3 bases and J 2 bases, leaving 15 bases between the germline ends. The germline V gene has CDR1 SGDLS and CDR2 YYNGEE. This chain's CDR3 is CASSETGRNTYEQYF. CDR3 DNA sequence: TGTGCCAGCAGCGAGACAGGACGGAATACCTACGAGCAGTACTTC.

This chain uses TRBV29-1 with TRBJ2-2; tentatively, D is TRBD1 or TRBD2 (5 bases each). The CDR3 totals 15 residues. Trimming stripped 1 base from V and 5 bases from J, with 14 bases between. Per the germline V gene, CDR1 is SQVTM and CDR2 is ANQGSEA. CDR3 in amino acids: CSVEAWGEGTGELFF. CDR3 in DNA: TGCAGCGTTGAAGCCTGGGGCGAGGGGACCGGGGAGCTGTTTTTT.